What follows are 5 T cell receptor beta chains derived from one specimen sequenced in a study of cytomegalovirus exposure and HLA in healthy donors (dated 2017 in TCRdb). The protocol used for the library was the immunoSEQ multiplex PCR assay. TCRdb obtained this table from immuneACCESS and retained in-frame rearrangements with V and J assigned. These tables miss some clones; where compared with another copy, unresolved V genes account for less than half of the shortfall, and the remainder is unexplained. The sample yields some 330,000 clones; roughly 85% were counted once. Of the sample, more than 0.8% is held by the ten largest clones. Sequenced: PBMCs. The origin of the receptors is a woman under 30 in good health and CMV-seronegative.

This sequence joins TRBV28 and TRBJ2-1; 11 positions agree with TRBD2. Trimming cost V 3 bases and J 7 bases; bases outside gene matches: 5. CDR1 and CDR2 (germline): MDHEN, SYDVKM. The CDR3 is made up of 15 amino acids. DNA of the CDR3: TGTGCCAGCAGTTTGACTAGCGGGATAATAAATGAGCAGTTCTTC. It is translated as CASSLTSGIINEQFF.

This clone came up a few times. The chain is built from TRBV14 and TRBJ1-5; the D gene is possibly TRBD1 (5 bases). Germline values: CDR1 SGHDN, CDR2 FVKESK. Trimming pared 3 bases from V and 5 bases from J, leaving 11 bases between. This CDR3 is 14 amino acids long. The DNA for the CDR3 is TGTGCCAGCAGCCAGAATCAGGGATATCAGCCCCAGCATTTT. Amino acids: CASSQNQGYQPQHF.

The gene calls are TRBV7-9 and TRBJ1-2, with TRBD1 matching over 8 bases. Per germline, CDR1 SEHNR and CDR2 FQNEAQ (reference sequence). The CDR3 runs 14 residues. J was trimmed by 7 bases and V by 2 bases; bases with no gene match: 6. The DNA of the CDR3 is TGTGCCAGCAGCTTATCCCAGGGGGCTCGTGGCTACACCTTC. It is translated as CASSLSQGARGYTF.

This rearrangement joins TRBV6-6 to TRBJ2-5, with TRBD1 matching 7 bases. Germline V lookup: CDR1 MNHNY, CDR2 SVGAGI (reference sequence). The ends lost 6 bases at V and 5 bases at J; junction bases unmatched: 9. This CDR3 is built from 14 residues. The CDR3 DNA is TGTGCCAGCAGGGAGCAGGGGGTCGGGGAGACCCAGTACTTC. Protein sequence: CASREQGVGETQYF.

V is TRBV13 and J is TRBJ2-5; D uncertain. This CDR3 has 13 residues. V was clipped by 0 bases and J by 11 bases, with 13 bases between them. The germline V gene encodes CDR1 PRHDT and CDR2 FYEKMQ (reference sequence). The CDR3 reads CASSLGLGSPQYF. In nucleotides, the CDR3 is TGTGCCAGCAGCTTAGGCCTAGGTTCCCCTCAGTACTTC. The full variable domain, completed using reference TRBV13 and TRBJ2-5, is AAGVIQSPRHLIKEKRETATLKCYPIPRHDTVYWYQQGPGQDPQFLISFYEKMQSDKGSIPDRFSAQQFSDYHSELNMSSLELGDSALYFCASSLGLGSPQYFGPGTRLLVL.